This T cell receptor (beta chain) originates from a study of blood T cell repertoires in COVID-19. Across the whole study: Acute and convalescent COVID-19 samples came from the United States, Italy and Spain.

CDR3 length: 12 residues. The V end lost 3 bases, the J end lost 5 bases, and 10 bases lay between the germline ends. Germline loops: CDR1 SQVTM, CDR2 ANQGSEA. Clones were read by immunoSEQ multiplex PCR, and TCRdb kept only the in-frame ones, dropping some. In the table there are more than 250,000 clones, roughly 84% of which are singletons. V is TRBV29-1 and J is TRBJ2-5; D uncertain. The sequence was obtained from a man between 50 and 59 years old with active or convalescent COVID-19. The sample taken for sequencing was peripheral blood. In nucleotides, the CDR3 is TGCAGCGTTGATAGGCTAGTGGAGACCCAGTACTTC. Protein sequence: CSVDRLVETQYF.